One and the same sample provided the 32 T cell receptor beta chains below, sequenced in a study of T cell responses to AZD1222 COVID-19 vaccine. Assay used: immunoSEQ multiplex PCR; TCRdb lists only in-frame clones, some missing. The profile shows about 140,000 clones, approximately 93% of them singletons. The sequences come from peripheral blood, collected on day 0 of MenACWY control vaccination. These receptors all come from an adult in good health.

The chain combines TRBV2 with TRBJ1-3; tentative D call: TRBD1 (6 bases). The V end was cut by 2 bases, the J end by 0 bases, with 17 bases between. The germline CDR1 and CDR2 sequences are SNHLY and FYNNEI. The CDR3 has 18 amino acids. The CDR3 reads CASSETGFQHSSGNTIYF. DNA of the CDR3: TGTGCCAGCAGTGAAACAGGGTTCCAACATAGCTCTGGAAACACCATATATTTT.

This clone was picked up a small number of times. The chain recombines TRBV6-5 with TRBJ1-2; weak D call: TRBD1 (6 bases). CDR1 is MNHEY and CDR2 is SVGAGI in the germline V gene. This CDR3 comprises 12 residues. V gave up 3 bases and J gave up 9 bases, with 11 bases separating them. CDR3 region: CASSYARDSYTF. DNA of the CDR3: TGTGCCAGCAGTTATGCCCGGGACAGCTACACCTTC.

The chain uses TRBV5-1 and TRBJ1-1, with a tentative D call TRBD1 (5 bases). The CDR3 runs to 15 residues. The V gene lost 4 bases and the J gene lost 1 base, with 14 bases spanning the gap. Germline-derived CDR1 and CDR2 are SGHRS and YFSETQ. Written as DNA, the CDR3 is TGCGCCAGCAGCGTTGTTGGGGGGGAGAACACTGAAGCTTTCTTT. Protein product: CASSVVGGENTEAFF.

The rearrangement links TRBV6-1 to TRBJ2-3; no definite D call. Between the trimmed V and J ends, which lost 2 bases and 0 bases, there was a span of 12 bases. Germline V gives CDR1 MNHNS, CDR2 SASEGT. The CDR3 contains 16 residues. CDR3 in DNA: TGTGCCAGCAGTGAATCCGTGGGGATCAGCACAGATACGCAGTATTTT. Amino acid sequence: CASSESVGISTDTQYF.

CDR3 protein: CASSLGGRNTEAFF. CDR3 in DNA: TGTGCCAGCAGCCTGGGGGGTCGGAACACTGAAGCTTTCTTT. V gene TRBV7-8 combines with J gene TRBJ1-1, with a tentative D call TRBD1 (5 bases). This CDR3 region has 14 residues. Germline loops: CDR1 SGHVS, CDR2 FQNEAQ. Trimming stripped 5 bases from V and 1 base from J, with 11 bases between. The variable domain in full, completed from reference TRBV7-8 and TRBJ1-1, reads GAGVSQSPRYKVAKRGQDVALRCDPISGHVSLFWYQQALGQGPEFLTYFQNEAQLDKSGLPSDRFFAERPEGSVSTLKIQRTQQEDSAVYLCASSLGGRNTEAFFGQGTRLTVV.

V is TRBV14 and J is TRBJ1-1; D gene unclear. The CDR3 runs to 15 residues. With 4 bases removed from V and 1 base from J, the gap between germline ends came to 13 bases. The V gene's germline CDR1 is SGHDN and CDR2 FVKESK. The CDR3 DNA is TGTGCCAGCAGCCGGAGATGGTCGGGGAACACTGAAGCTTTCTTT. It translates to CASSRRWSGNTEAFF.

The chain is built from TRBV3-1 (or the pseudogene TRBV3-2) and TRBJ1-2; D is undetermined. Trimming removed 3 bases from V and 4 bases from J, with 3 bases in between. Germline V gene data show CDR1 as LGHDT and CDR2 as YNNKEL (reference sequence). The CDR3 is 11 amino acids. The CDR3 spells CASSHSYGYTF. CDR3 nucleotides: TGTGCCAGCAGCCACTCCTATGGCTACACCTTC.

This chain links TRBV3-1 (or the pseudogene TRBV3-2) with TRBJ2-1; D is unclear. In germline, CDR1 is LGHDT, CDR2 YNNKEL (reference sequence). V was shortened by 0 bases and J by 4 bases, with 7 bases between the two germline ends. There are 14 residues in the CDR3. The CDR3 protein is CASSQDLRYNEQFF. CDR3 coding DNA: TGTGCCAGCAGCCAAGATCTTCGGTACAATGAGCAGTTCTTC.

The chain has TRBV29-1 and TRBJ1-1; D ambiguous. The CDR3 totals 15 residues. Between the trimmed V and J ends, which lost 3 bases and 6 bases, there was a span of 20 bases. Germline V gives CDR1 SQVTM, CDR2 ANQGSEA. CDR3 loop: CSVDPGKRGWAEAFF. In DNA, the CDR3 is TGCAGCGTTGATCCTGGGAAGCGGGGTTGGGCTGAAGCTTTCTTT. The full variable domain, completed using reference TRBV29-1 and TRBJ1-1, is SAVISQKPSRDICQRGTSLTIQCQVDSQVTMMFWYRQQPGQSLTLIATANQGSEATYESGFVIDKFPISRPNLTFSTLTVSNMSPEDSSIYLCSVDPGKRGWAEAFFGQGTRLTVV.

The chain couples TRBV7-8 to TRBJ1-5, with a possible D match to TRBD1 (6 bases). The CDR3 is 15 residues long. The V end was cut by 1 base, the J end by 9 bases, with 16 bases between. Germline V lookup: CDR1 SGHVS, CDR2 FQNEAQ. The CDR3 DNA reads TGTGCCAGCAGCTTAGAGGGGGACCCTCATCCGCCCCAGCATTTT. Translating it yields CASSLEGDPHPPQHF.

This chain joins TRBV13 and TRBJ2-6; possible D gene TRBD1, 5 bases. This CDR3 is built from 15 residues. V was shortened by 2 bases and J by 4 bases, with 9 bases between the two germline ends. Germline V gene sequence: CDR1 PRHDT, CDR2 FYEKMQ (reference sequence). The CDR3 DNA is TGTGCCAGCAGCTTAACAGGAACCGGGGCCAACGTCCTGACTTTC. Translation: CASSLTGTGANVLTF.

This chain connects TRBV2 to TRBJ1-2, with 10 bases fitting TRBD1. V gave up 6 bases and J gave up 7 bases; unmatched junction bases: 17. The CDR3 is made up of 17 amino acids. Germline V gives CDR1 SNHLY, CDR2 FYNNEI. In DNA, the CDR3 is TGTGCCAGCAGACGCGCCCTCGGACAGGGGGTAGTAGGTGGCTACACCTTC. It translates to CASRRALGQGVVGGYTF.

The V and J genes are TRBV5-6 and TRBJ1-1; D remains ambiguous. The CDR3 is 15 residues long. Per the germline V gene, CDR1 is SGHDT and CDR2 is YYEEEE. The V and J ends lost 0 bases and 1 base respectively, with 10 bases between them. The CDR3 nucleotides read TGTGCCAGCAGCTTGGCGGAGGGTCGGAACACTGAAGCTTTCTTT. Translation gives CASSLAEGRNTEAFF.

This rearrangement joins TRBV5-1 to TRBJ1-4; D is unclear. CDR1 SGHRS and CDR2 YFSETQ come from the germline V gene. This CDR3 comprises 14 residues. The ends were cut back, 0 bases at V and 8 bases at J, with 11 bases in the middle. The CDR3 DNA sequence: TGCGCCAGCAGCTTGGTGGGCGCTGGAGAAAAACTGTTTTTT. This translates into CASSLVGAGEKLFF.

This clone was observed a handful of times. This chain joins TRBV7-9 and TRBJ2-7, with 7 positions matching TRBD2. V shed 4 bases, J shed 3 bases, and the junction held 9 bases outside the gene matches. Germline lookup yields CDR1 SEHNR and CDR2 FQNEAQ (reference sequence). This CDR3 comprises 15 residues. Written as DNA, the CDR3 is TGTGCCAGCAGCTCGACCGGGACTACTAACTACGAGCAGTACTTC. It encodes CASSSTGTTNYEQYF.

The gene calls are TRBV5-1 and TRBJ1-2; D is undetermined. The CDR3 is 13 amino acids. CDR1 SGHRS and CDR2 YFSETQ come from the germline V gene. V was clipped by 2 bases and J by 0 bases, with 5 bases between them. The CDR3 region is CASSLDANYGYTF. The CDR3 DNA sequence: TGCGCCAGCAGCTTAGACGCTAACTATGGCTACACCTTC.

The chain has TRBV5-6 and TRBJ1-1, with D uncertain. The ends were cut back, 3 bases at V and 0 bases at J, with 12 bases in the middle. Germline CDR1 and CDR2: SGHDT and YYEEEE. The CDR3 has 15 amino acids. The DNA of the CDR3 is TGTGCCAGCAGCTCCCTAGACCGGATGAACACTGAAGCTTTCTTT. Protein sequence: CASSSLDRMNTEAFF.

This clone was recorded only once. The chain has TRBV29-1 and TRBJ2-3; 7 bases are shared with TRBD1. The germline V gene encodes CDR1 SQVTM and CDR2 ANQGSEA. The CDR3 sequence is 14 residues long. The junction had 3 bases not matched to a gene; V was cut back by 1 base and J by 2 bases. The CDR3 spells CSVEGGTATDTQYF. In nucleotides, the CDR3 is TGCAGCGTTGAAGGTGGGACAGCCACAGATACGCAGTATTTT.

The V call is TRBV10-2, the J call TRBJ1-1, with 8 bases identical to TRBD1. The germline gives CDR1 WSHSY, CDR2 SAAADI. The CDR3 totals 13 residues. V shed 6 bases and J 4 bases; nucleotides not matched to a gene: 4. CDR3 DNA: TGCGCCAGCAGCCGGACAGGGCCCACTGAAGCTTTCTTT. It is translated as CASSRTGPTEAFF.

The V gene is TRBV2, the J gene TRBJ2-1; TRBD1 matches 7 bases. The trim removed 8 bases at V and 8 bases at J, leaving 9 bases unmatched. The CDR3 sequence is 13 residues long. Germline CDR1 reads SNHLY; CDR2 reads FYNNEI. The CDR3 DNA reads as TGTGCCAGCGAAGGGGGCGTAACACATGAGCAGTTCTTC. Residues: CASEGGVTHEQFF.

V usage is TRBV30 and J usage is TRBJ2-7; 7 nucleotides line up with TRBD2. Trimming at V came to 1 base and at J to 7 bases, leaving 10 bases not matched to a gene. Germline assignment: CDR1 GTSNPN and CDR2 SVGIG (reference sequence). CDR3 size: 14 residues. The DNA of the CDR3 is TGTGCCTGGAGTGCAGTGGGAGGGCCTGGGGAGCAGTACTTC. Amino acids: CAWSAVGGPGEQYF.

The chain has TRBV28 and TRBJ2-7; D is unclear. Germline loops: CDR1 MDHEN, CDR2 SYDVKM. Deletions cut 1 base from V and 4 bases from J, with 17 bases between. The CDR3 has 16 amino acids. The CDR3, as DNA: TGTGCCAGCAGTTTATATTCCAGTTTTCTCCTATACGAGCAGTACTTC. This sequence encodes CASSLYSSFLLYEQYF.

The V call is TRBV7-9, the J call TRBJ2-3; 7 bases match TRBD2. The CDR3 spans 14 residues. Trimming took 10 bases from V and 5 from J; bases not matched to a gene: 12. CDR1 and CDR2 (germline): SEHNR, FQNEAQ (reference sequence). The CDR3 spells CATGGGGSLDTQYF. The DNA of the CDR3 is TGTGCCACCGGGGGTGGCGGGAGTTTAGATACGCAGTATTTT.

The chain joins TRBV6-5 to TRBJ1-6; 7 bases map to TRBD1. J gave up 8 bases and V 8 bases, and 9 bases lay outside the gene matches. Germline CDR1 is MNHEY and CDR2 is SVGAGI. The CDR3 extends over 14 amino acids. This chain's CDR3 is CASRVGQDYSPLHF. For the CDR3, the DNA is TGTGCCAGCCGCGTAGGACAGGATTATTCACCCCTCCACTTT.

V and J are TRBV4-3 and TRBJ1-1, with D possibly matching TRBD1 (5 bases). Germline-derived CDR1 and CDR2 are LGHNA and YSLEER. The CDR3 is made up of 13 amino acids. V lost 2 bases and J lost 1, with 5 bases in between. CDR3 sequence reads: CASSQRGNTEAFF. The CDR3 DNA reads as TGCGCCAGCAGCCAAAGGGGGAACACTGAAGCTTTCTTT.

This chain connects TRBV2 to TRBJ2-1; 8 nucleotides agree with TRBD1. This CDR3 has 16 residues. Germline loops: CDR1 SNHLY, CDR2 FYNNEI. The V and J ends lost 3 bases and 0 bases, in that order; junction bases with no gene match: 4. CDR3 sequence: CASSEEGQDSYNEQFF. CDR3 in DNA: TGTGCCAGCAGTGAGGAGGGACAGGACTCCTACAATGAGCAGTTCTTC.

V usage is TRBV11-2 and J usage is TRBJ2-5, with a possible D match to TRBD1 (6 bases). This CDR3 region has 15 residues. Germline V gives CDR1 SGHAT, CDR2 FQNNGV. V lost 1 base and J 1 base, leaving 10 bases between the germline ends. In DNA form, the CDR3 reads TGTGCCAGCAGCTTAGGGCGGACAGTCCAAGAGACCCAGTACTTC. Encoded protein: CASSLGRTVQETQYF.

The chain is built from TRBV28 and TRBJ1-1; D not resolved. The germline gives CDR1 MDHEN, CDR2 SYDVKM. The ends were cut back, 4 bases at V and 1 base at J, with 19 bases in the middle. This CDR3 is built from 17 residues. The CDR3 DNA follows: TGTGCCAGCAGTTCTCGGACTGGCCCTTGGGGGAACACTGAAGCTTTCTTT. Protein: CASSSRTGPWGNTEAFF.

The chain employs TRBV9 and TRBJ2-5; D might be TRBD2 (6 bases). CDR3 size: 14 residues. From germline, CDR1 is SGDLS and CDR2 YYNGEE. V lost 0 bases to trimming and J lost 2 bases, with 8 bases between them. The CDR3 nucleotides read TGTGCCAGCAGCGTAGTGGGACTGCAAGAGACCCAGTACTTC. Amino acids: CASSVVGLQETQYF.

The chain recombines TRBV12-3 or TRBV12-4 with TRBJ1-2; TRBD1 matches at 9 bases. Unmatched junction bases numbered 6, after V lost 5 bases and J lost 8 bases. The CDR3 extends over 13 amino acids. CDR3 in amino acids: CASSLGTGNGYTF. The CDR3 coding sequence is TGTGCCAGCAGTCTCGGGACAGGGAACGGCTACACCTTC.

V and J are TRBV11-2 and TRBJ2-1, with D perhaps matching TRBD2 (6 bases). The V gene lost 1 base and the J gene lost 5 bases, with 12 bases spanning the gap. The CDR3 is 15 amino acids. Germline loops: CDR1 SGHAT, CDR2 FQNNGV. CDR3: CASSLGGLYDNEQFF. The CDR3, as DNA: TGTGCCAGCAGCTTAGGGGGACTCTACGACAATGAGCAGTTCTTC.

This clone was seen only once. For the CDR3, the DNA is TGTGCCAGCAGCTTCCAGAATTCACCCCTCCACTTT. It encodes CASSFQNSPLHF. This sequence joins TRBV7-9 and TRBJ1-6; no reliable D call. CDR3 length: 12 residues. Trimming left V 3 bases short and J 7 bases short, with 4 bases between. Germline V CDR1 and CDR2: SEHNR, FQNEAQ (reference sequence).